A single T cell receptor (beta chain) is shown here with its context. Its antigen is unidentified. The data are from a study of shared clonotypes between healthy human individuals. Study observations and caveats: Despite large depth, rarefaction showed incomplete sorted-subset sequencing. Limited genetic and exposure-history diversity came from having few donors.

V shed 7 bases, J shed 2 bases, and the junction held 14 bases outside the gene matches. The V gene's germline CDR1 is SGHRS and CDR2 YFSETQ. The CDR3 extends over 17 amino acids. Division of CD4+ cells produced a CD45RA+ naive subset and a CD45RA-negative memory subset. Assay runs were performed at deep level. The assay was immunoSEQ multiplex PCR, and TCRdb's table has in-frame clones only and misses some. Of over a million clones in the sample, roughly 95% were seen once. The sequenced material came from naive CD4+ T cells sorted from blood. Subset denoted: CD45RA+ positively selected. The clonotype was recovered from a man aged 25 to 40 in good health. The chain has TRBV5-1 and TRBJ2-1; 8 bases fit TRBD2. The CDR3 bases are TGCGCCAGCCAAGGTCCGGCTAGCGGGCTCGCCTACAATGAGCAGTTCTTC. It yields the protein CASQGPASGLAYNEQFF.